Shown below are 9 T cell receptor beta chains from a single sample sequenced in a study of blood T cells in healthy people across ages. With a J-beta primer mix and a sample-barcoded 5' primer, a second PCR ran about 7 to 12 cycles. In TCRdb, the 5' RACE reads were re-called with MiXCR into one record per CDR3 protein. The sample lists a few hundred thousand distinct CDR3 sequences; roughly 29% were seen once. Specimen: blood. The receptors come from a woman in her 70s in good health.

The chain combines TRBV29-1 with TRBJ2-7; TRBD2 matches at 9 bases. CDR1 is SQVTM, CDR2 ANQGSEA, per germline. CDR3 length: 16 amino acids. V lost 5 bases to trimming and J lost 3 bases; unmatched junction nucleotides: 14. The CDR3 here is CSVKGGRTSENYEQYF. The DNA for the CDR3 is TGCAGCGTTAAAGGGGGGAGGACTAGCGAAAACTACGAGCAGTACTTC.

The chain recombines TRBV11-2 with TRBJ1-1; 8 bases line up with TRBD1. The germline gives CDR1 SGHAT, CDR2 FQNNGV. This CDR3 comprises 18 residues. V lost 1 base to trimming and J lost 2 bases; unmatched junction nucleotides: 12. DNA of the CDR3: TGTGCCAGCAGCTTAGCCGGACAGGGCCGGGGAAAAAACACTGAAGCTTTCTTT. Translation: CASSLAGQGRGKNTEAFF.

J is TRBJ1-4 and V is TRBV20-1; D ambiguous. Germline V gene sequence: CDR1 DFQATT, CDR2 SNEGSKA (reference sequence). The CDR3 extends over 13 amino acids. Trimming removed 3 bases at V and 8 bases at J, with 13 bases between. CDR3 region: CSARPGEKEKLFF. In nucleotides, the CDR3 is TGCAGTGCTAGGCCCGGGGAGAAAGAAAAACTGTTTTTT.

This rearrangement joins TRBV5-1 to TRBJ1-3; D gene ambiguous. The CDR3 covers 17 residues. The germline CDR1 and CDR2 sequences are SGHRS and YFSETQ. The ends were cut back, 0 bases at V and 5 bases at J, with 18 bases in the middle. The CDR3 nucleotides read TGCGCCAGCAGCTTGGTCCAGATCAGTGTCGTCAGAAACACCATATATTTT. Its translation is CASSLVQISVVRNTIYF.

DNA of the CDR3: TGTGCCACCAGCAGAGAGGATCCGGGACTGAGAAAGACCCAGTACTTC. Its protein is CATSREDPGLRKTQYF. The V call is TRBV15, the J call TRBJ2-5, with D perhaps matching TRBD2 (6 bases). Deletions cut 0 bases from V and 6 bases from J, with 17 bases between. The germline V gene encodes CDR1 LNHNV and CDR2 YYDKDF (reference sequence). The CDR3 loop spans 16 amino acids.

This clonotype was seen only a few times. The J gene is TRBJ1-6, the V gene TRBV28, with 8 bases fitting TRBD1. CDR3 length equals 15 residues. Germline CDR1 and CDR2: MDHEN and SYDVKM. J was trimmed by 11 bases and V by 6 bases; bases with no gene match: 12. CDR3 in DNA: TGTGCCAGCAGACTAGACGGGACAGGTAGTACACCCCTCCACTTT. The encoded protein is CASRLDGTGSTPLHF.

Concerning this clonotype itself: One end of the junction is discordant with germline, which a read error may explain. The chain links TRBV12-3 or TRBV12-4 to TRBJ2-5; TRBD2 aligns across 9 bases. The CDR3 is made up of 12 amino acids. The CDR3 sequence is CASTTRTSDRFF. CDR3 DNA: TGTGCCAGCACCACCAGGACTAGCGATAGGTTCTTC.

This clonotype was observed a handful of times. The chain uses TRBV18 and TRBJ2-3; TRBD2 is a possible D gene (6 bases). Trimming took 3 bases from V and 10 from J, leaving 14 bases between them. Germline V gene sequence: CDR1 KGHSH, CDR2 LQKENI. The CDR3 has 13 amino acids. The CDR3 region is CASSPGRGAAQYF. The CDR3 DNA reads as TGTGCCAGCTCACCCGGGCGGGGAGCGGCGCAGTATTTT.

The chain combines TRBV14 with TRBJ1-2; no reliable D call. The CDR3 is 13 residues long. With 1 base removed from V and 7 bases from J, the gap between germline ends came to 10 bases. Per germline, CDR1 SGHDN and CDR2 FVKESK. This chain's CDR3 is CASSQVMRAGYTF. CDR3 DNA: TGTGCCAGCAGCCAAGTTATGAGGGCTGGCTACACCTTC.